This T cell receptor beta chain was sequenced during a study of T cells after yellow fever vaccination. General study points: Most clones from primary vaccination resurfaced after the booster (around 97% CD4, 88% CD8). Only a minor proportion of clonotypes was detected across both CD4 and CD8 compartments. Peaking faster, on day 5 versus 15, the secondary response was nonetheless weaker.

There are a few counts of this clonotype. The germline gives CDR1 SEHNR, CDR2 FQNEAQ (reference sequence). Losses at the gene ends were 5 bases for V and 5 bases for J; bases not matched to a gene: 5. This CDR3 contains 13 residues. Template-switching 5'RACE yielded the TCR cDNA; a universal primer site and UMIs were added in the process. TCRdb redid the calling of the 5' RACE reads with MiXCR, one entry per CDR3 protein. The sample lists roughly 96,000 distinct CDR3 sequences, roughly 8.2% occurring once. The chain links TRBV7-9 to TRBJ1-1; 7 nucleotides line up with TRBD1. This clonotype was obtained from a young man who received the YFV17D yellow fever vaccine. Sequences were derived from CD8+ T cells not binding an NS4B(214-222) dextramer, sorted from PBMCs, sampled around 14 days after the first yellow fever vaccination. The DNA of the CDR3 is TGTGCCAGCAGCACGACAGGGTGGACTGAAGCTTTCTTT. Its translation: CASSTTGWTEAFF.